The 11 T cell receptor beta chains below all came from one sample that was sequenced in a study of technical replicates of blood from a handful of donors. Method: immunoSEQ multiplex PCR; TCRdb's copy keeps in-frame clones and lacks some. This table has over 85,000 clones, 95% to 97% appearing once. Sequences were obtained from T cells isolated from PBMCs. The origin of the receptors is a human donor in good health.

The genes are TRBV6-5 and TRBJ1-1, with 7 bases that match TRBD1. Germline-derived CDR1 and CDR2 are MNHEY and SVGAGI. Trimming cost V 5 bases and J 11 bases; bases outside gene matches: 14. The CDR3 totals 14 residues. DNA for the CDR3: TGTGCCAGCAGTCTTACAGGGGTGGAGAGGGAGGCTTTCTTT. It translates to CASSLTGVEREAFF.

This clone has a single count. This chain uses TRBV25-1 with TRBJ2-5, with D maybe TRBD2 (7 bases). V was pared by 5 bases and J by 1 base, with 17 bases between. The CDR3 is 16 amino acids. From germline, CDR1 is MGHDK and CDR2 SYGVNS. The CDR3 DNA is TGTGCCAGCAGTAGGGGGGGAAGGACTATCCAAGAGACCCAGTACTTC. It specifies CASSRGGRTIQETQYF.

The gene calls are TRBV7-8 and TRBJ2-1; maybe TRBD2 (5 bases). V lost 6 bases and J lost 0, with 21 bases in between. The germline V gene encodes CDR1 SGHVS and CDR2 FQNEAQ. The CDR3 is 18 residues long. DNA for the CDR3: TGTGCCAGCAGACGGCGGGTAGAGAGGGAGAGCTCCTACAATGAGCAGTTCTTC. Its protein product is CASRRRVERESSYNEQFF.

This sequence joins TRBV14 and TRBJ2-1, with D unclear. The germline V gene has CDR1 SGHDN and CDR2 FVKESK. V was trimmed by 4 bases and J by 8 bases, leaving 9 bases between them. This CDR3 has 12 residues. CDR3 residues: CASSLLTDEQFF. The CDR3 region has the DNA TGTGCCAGCAGCCTACTTACCGATGAGCAGTTCTTC.

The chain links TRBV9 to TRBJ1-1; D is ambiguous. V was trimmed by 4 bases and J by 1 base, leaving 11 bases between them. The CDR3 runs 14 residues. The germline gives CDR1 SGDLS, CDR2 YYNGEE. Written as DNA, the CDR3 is TGTGCCAGCAGCCTGAAGGGAGGGAACACTGAAGCTTTCTTT. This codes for CASSLKGGNTEAFF.

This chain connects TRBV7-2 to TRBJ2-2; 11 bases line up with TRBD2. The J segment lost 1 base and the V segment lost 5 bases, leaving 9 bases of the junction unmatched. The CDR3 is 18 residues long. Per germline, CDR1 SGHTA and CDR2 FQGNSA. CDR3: CASSPHIGLAGNTGELFF. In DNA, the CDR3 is TGTGCCAGCAGCCCACACATCGGACTAGCGGGGAACACCGGGGAGCTGTTTTTT.

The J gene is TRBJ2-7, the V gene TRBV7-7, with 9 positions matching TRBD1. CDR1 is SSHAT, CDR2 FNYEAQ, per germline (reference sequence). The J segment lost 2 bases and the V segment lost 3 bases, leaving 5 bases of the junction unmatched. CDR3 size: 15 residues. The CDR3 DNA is TGTGCCAGCAGCTTGGGGACAGGGTCTGCCTACGAGCAGTACTTC. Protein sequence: CASSLGTGSAYEQYF.

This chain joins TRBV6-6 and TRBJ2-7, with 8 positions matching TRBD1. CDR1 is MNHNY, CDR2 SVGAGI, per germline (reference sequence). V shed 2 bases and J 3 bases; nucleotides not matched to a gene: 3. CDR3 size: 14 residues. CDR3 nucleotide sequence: TGTGCCAGCAGTTACCCGGGACAGGACTACGAGCAGTACTTC. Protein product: CASSYPGQDYEQYF.

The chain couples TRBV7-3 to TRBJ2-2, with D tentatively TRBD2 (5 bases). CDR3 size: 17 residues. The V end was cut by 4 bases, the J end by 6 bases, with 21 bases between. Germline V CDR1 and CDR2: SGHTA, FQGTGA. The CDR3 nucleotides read TGTGCCAGCAGCTCAAACCCCGGGGTAGGACCTCCCGGGGAGCTGTTTTTT. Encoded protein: CASSSNPGVGPPGELFF.

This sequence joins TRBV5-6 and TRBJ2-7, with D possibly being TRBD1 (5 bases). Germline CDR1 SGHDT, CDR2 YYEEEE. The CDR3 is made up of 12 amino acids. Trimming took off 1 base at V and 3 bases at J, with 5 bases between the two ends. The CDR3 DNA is TGTGCCAGCAGCTTGCAGGGCTACGAGCAGTACTTC. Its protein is CASSLQGYEQYF.

CDR3 in amino acids: CASSSGTGVYGYTF. For the CDR3, the DNA is TGTGCCAGCAGCTCGGGGACAGGGGTATATGGCTACACCTTC. The chain recombines TRBV7-9 with TRBJ1-2, with TRBD1 matching over 10 bases. Germline V gene data show CDR1 as SEHNR and CDR2 as FQNEAQ (reference sequence). This CDR3 is 14 amino acids long. J gave up 5 bases and V 4 bases, and 4 bases lay outside the gene matches.